The 23 T cell receptor beta chains given below trace back to one sample, sequenced in a study of blood T cell repertoires in COVID-19. The repertoire was sequenced with immunoSEQ multiplex PCR; TCRdb's copy has only in-frame clones and lacks some. This repertoire shows 20,000 to 25,000 clones, about three quarters found once; its top ten account for around 13%. Input material: peripheral blood. Receptor source: a man aged 60-69 years with active COVID-19.

The V and J genes are TRBV11-2 and TRBJ1-2; no clear D gene. Trimming removed 3 bases from V and 7 bases from J, with 15 bases in between. The CDR3 contains 14 residues. Germline-derived CDR1 and CDR2 are SGHAT and FQNNGV. The CDR3 DNA reads TGTGCCAGCAGCTTCCCTGGGGTCGGGAGTGGCTACACCTTC. Translated, it gives CASSFPGVGSGYTF.

This sequence joins TRBV6-1 and TRBJ1-4; 11 nucleotides match TRBD1. The trim removed 2 bases at V and 12 bases at J, leaving 5 bases unmatched. CDR1 and CDR2 from the germline V gene are MNHNS and SASEGT. The CDR3 is made up of 14 amino acids. The CDR3 sequence: CASSESWDRGELFF. CDR3 in DNA: TGTGCCAGCAGTGAAAGTTGGGACAGGGGGGAACTGTTTTTT.

The V and J genes are TRBV11-2 and TRBJ2-7, with D possibly TRBD1 on 6 matching bases. This CDR3 spans 14 amino acids. CDR1 is SGHAT, CDR2 FQNNGV, per germline. The V end was cut by 1 base, the J end by 13 bases, with 20 bases between. The CDR3 here is CASSLATGNYERYF. The CDR3 DNA reads as TGTGCCAGCAGCTTAGCTACAGGGAACTACGAGAGATACTTC.

Worth noting for this clone: A read error may produce the germline difference seen at one junction end. Other nucleotide sequences in the sample specify the same CDR3. The rearrangement joins TRBV29-1 to TRBJ2-3; a weak D match, TRBD2 (7 bases). This CDR3 region has 14 residues. Germline lookup yields CDR1 SQVTM and CDR2 ANQGSEA. CDR3 in amino acids: CSVGGLGSADTQYF. CDR3 nucleotides: TGCAGCGTGGGGGGGCTCGGGAGCGCAGATACACAGTATTTT.

V is TRBV6-5 and J is TRBJ2-1; TRBD2 agrees at 9 bases. V dropped 6 bases and J dropped 4; count of bases not matched to a gene: 4. The CDR3 spans 14 residues. Germline CDR1 reads MNHEY; CDR2 reads SVGAGI. CDR3 nucleotides: TGTGCCAGCAGGTCTAGCGGGATATACAATGAGCAGTTCTTC. Its protein product is CASRSSGIYNEQFF.

The V call is TRBV9, the J call TRBJ2-1; D not resolved. CDR3 length: 11 amino acids. CDR1 is SGDLS and CDR2 is YYNGEE in the germline V gene. V lost 0 bases to trimming and J lost 9 bases, with 4 bases between them. CDR3 amino acids: CASSVATEQFF. The CDR3 bases are TGTGCCAGCAGCGTAGCTACTGAGCAGTTCTTC.

The chain carries TRBV6-4 and TRBJ2-1, with D tentatively TRBD2 (6 bases). V dropped 2 bases and J dropped 9 bases, with 11 bases sitting between them. The CDR3 is made up of 13 amino acids. Looked up from germline, CDR1 is MRHNA and CDR2 is SNTAGT. The CDR3 DNA reads TGTGCCAGCAGTGACGAGCTAGCGAGTGAGCAGTTCTTC. This encodes CASSDELASEQFF.

In its sample, this clone was seen a few times. This chain links TRBV4-3 with TRBJ2-3; D not certain. CDR3 size: 15 residues. The germline V gene has CDR1 LGHNA and CDR2 YSLEER. Deletions cut 1 base from V and 0 bases from J, with 8 bases between. The DNA of the CDR3 is TGCGCCAGCAGCCAAGCTAGAACTAGCACAGATACGCAGTATTTT. Translating gives CASSQARTSTDTQYF.

The V gene is TRBV11-3, the J gene TRBJ2-5; a weak D match, TRBD2 (6 bases). CDR3 length: 15 residues. The germline V and J ends were trimmed by 0 bases and 5 bases, with 13 bases remaining between them. CDR1 and CDR2 (germline): SGHNT, YENEEA. The CDR3 sequence is CASSLDLGSRETQYF. The CDR3 DNA reads as TGTGCCAGCAGCTTAGATCTCGGGAGTAGGGAGACCCAGTACTTC.

The chain links TRBV9 to TRBJ2-1, with TRBD2 as a possible D gene (6 bases). The length of the CDR3 is 14 residues. Germline V gene data show CDR1 as SGDLS and CDR2 as YYNGEE. The germline V and J ends were trimmed by 3 bases and 4 bases, with 11 bases remaining between them. The chain's CDR3 is CASSGSAGYNEQFF. DNA for the CDR3: TGTGCCAGCAGCGGATCAGCGGGTTACAATGAGCAGTTCTTC.

The chain has TRBV6-5 and TRBJ1-4, with D tentatively TRBD1 (6 bases). The V end lost 6 bases, the J end lost 4 bases, and 12 bases lay between the germline ends. CDR3 length: 14 residues. Germline V gives CDR1 MNHEY, CDR2 SVGAGI. CDR3 in amino acids: CASRRGAYNEKLFF. The CDR3 nucleotides are TGTGCCAGCAGGCGGGGGGCTTATAATGAAAAACTGTTTTTT.

Concerning this clone: Being one base from a much bigger clone, this may be a read error. The sample holds other DNA sequences that translate to the same CDR3. This chain joins TRBV11-2 and TRBJ2-2; D call uncertain. The CDR3 spans 13 residues. CDR1 is SGHAT, CDR2 FQNNGV, per germline. V was trimmed by 2 bases and J by 4 bases, leaving 5 bases between them. The CDR3 DNA follows: TGTGCCAGCAGCTTACTATCCACCGGGGAGCTGTTTTTT. It yields the protein CASSLLSTGELFF.

This clone is a singleton in its sample. V and J are TRBV10-3 and TRBJ2-2; 7 bases map to TRBD1. CDR3 length: 17 residues. J lost 0 bases, V lost 0 bases, and 4 bases had no gene match. Germline V gene data show CDR1 as ENHRY and CDR2 as SYGVKD. CDR3 in amino acids: CAISESKGGANTGELFF. In DNA, the CDR3 is TGTGCCATCAGTGAGTCCAAAGGGGGCGCGAACACCGGGGAGCTGTTTTTT.

The chain employs TRBV21-1 and TRBJ2-5; no DNA check was done on the table's D call, TRBD2. TRBV21-1 is a pseudogene. The length of the CDR3 is 17 residues. CDR3 in amino acids: CASSKVEREGEDETQYF. In DNA, the CDR3 is TGTGCCAGCAGCAAAGTTGAGCGGGAGGGTGAGGATGAGACCCAGTACTTC.

The rearrangement joins TRBV2 to TRBJ2-7; tentative D call: TRBD2 (6 bases). The CDR3 has 15 residues. CDR1 and CDR2 from the germline V gene are SNHLY and FYNNEI. The germline V and J ends were trimmed by 8 bases and 2 bases, with 19 bases remaining between them. The CDR3 spells CASGGALTGAYEQYF. CDR3 bases: TGTGCCAGCGGCGGCGCCCTTACGGGGGCCTACGAGCAGTACTTC.

V usage is TRBV3-1 (or the pseudogene TRBV3-2) and J usage is TRBJ2-1; TRBD2 agrees at 10 bases. V shed 2 bases and J 9 bases; nucleotides not matched to a gene: 13. The CDR3 length is 17 residues. Germline V gene data show CDR1 as LGHDT and CDR2 as YNNKEL (reference sequence). This CDR3 reads CASSQPRTSGSVGEQFF. The DNA of the CDR3 is TGTGCCAGCAGCCAACCCCGGACTAGCGGATCTGTCGGTGAGCAGTTCTTC.

The gene calls are TRBV14 and TRBJ1-6; no reliable D call. Trimming took 2 bases from V and 7 from J, leaving 6 bases between them. This CDR3 has 13 residues. Per germline, CDR1 SGHDN and CDR2 FVKESK. The CDR3 DNA sequence: TGTGCCAGCAGCCAAACGGGGAATTCACCCCTCCACTTT. Translating it yields CASSQTGNSPLHF.

The chain joins TRBV4-1 to TRBJ1-2, with TRBD1 matching 7 bases. Unmatched junction bases numbered 8, after V lost 1 base and J lost 3 bases. Germline CDR1 is MGHRA and CDR2 is YSYEKL. This CDR3 contains 16 residues. CDR3 region: CASSQVGLGQDYGYTF. In nucleotides, the CDR3 is TGCGCCAGCAGCCAAGTGGGCCTCGGACAGGACTATGGCTACACCTTC.

V usage is TRBV27 and J usage is TRBJ1-2; 9 nucleotides match TRBD1. Per the germline V gene, CDR1 is MNHEY and CDR2 is SMNVEV (reference sequence). This CDR3 has 13 amino acids. J gave up 5 bases and V 5 bases, and 3 bases lay outside the gene matches. As DNA, the CDR3 is TGTGCCAGCAGTGAGGGACAGGGATATGGCTACACCTTC. This gives the protein CASSEGQGYGYTF.

This clone was seen a single time. This chain uses TRBV5-5 with TRBJ1-1; 8 nucleotides match TRBD1. Germline-derived CDR1 and CDR2 are SGHKS and YYEKEE (reference sequence). V trimming: 0 bases; J trimming: 0 bases; junction bases outside the gene matches: 7. This CDR3 contains 17 residues. CDR3 region: CASSLAGQGGMNTEAFF. CDR3 bases: TGTGCCAGCAGCTTGGCCGGACAGGGTGGGATGAACACTGAAGCTTTCTTT.

The V call is TRBV5-1, the J call TRBJ2-2; possible D gene TRBD2, 6 bases. V lost 4 bases, J lost 0 bases, and 13 bases lay in between. Per germline, CDR1 SGHRS and CDR2 YFSETQ. The CDR3 is made up of 16 amino acids. The CDR3 protein is CASSLGSSPNTGELFF. CDR3 in DNA: TGCGCCAGCAGCCTCGGGAGTAGCCCGAACACCGGGGAGCTGTTTTTT.

V usage is TRBV7-2 and J usage is TRBJ1-2; the D is unclear. Per germline, CDR1 SGHTA and CDR2 FQGNSA. This CDR3 is 14 amino acids long. V lost 5 bases and J 1 base, leaving 11 bases between the germline ends. The CDR3 sequence: CASSPIHDNYGYTF. In DNA, the CDR3 is TGTGCCAGCAGCCCCATACACGATAACTATGGCTACACCTTC.

The gene calls are TRBV7-9 and TRBJ2-5; D is unresolved. Trimming removed 1 base from V and 0 bases from J, with 9 bases in between. The CDR3 sequence is 15 residues long. Germline V gene lookup returns CDR1 SEHNR and CDR2 FQNEAQ (reference sequence). CDR3 amino acids: CASSLVAAYQETQYF. CDR3 nucleotides: TGTGCCAGCAGCTTAGTTGCGGCGTACCAAGAGACCCAGTACTTC.